These T cell receptor beta chains were read from a single sample in a study of T cells after yellow fever vaccination. TCRdb recomputed calls from the 5' RACE reads with MiXCR, one row per CDR3 protein. Among a few hundred thousand distinct CDR3 sequences listed, around a sixth were seen once. This specimen consisted of PBMCs, obtained around 5 days after the first yellow fever vaccination. The origin of the receptors is a young man who received the YFV17D yellow fever vaccine. The CDR3 runs from the conserved cysteine through the conserved F or W. A D gene is named only where the DNA matches it firmly. Where a row states a size, it is once, few, many or the class of an expanded clone; other rows omit it.

abundance: -; d_gene: -; j_gene: TRBJ2-7; v_gene: TRBV10-3; CDR3aa: CASKDTTEQYF; CDR3nt: TGTGCCTCAAAGGACACGACCGAGCAGTACTTC
abundance: few; d_gene: -; j_gene: TRBJ1-2; v_gene: TRBV25-1; CDR3aa: CASSEYSRGGYTF; CDR3nt: TGTGCCAGCAGTGAATACTCGAGGGGTGGCTACACCTTC
abundance: few; d_gene: -; j_gene: TRBJ2-5; v_gene: TRBV7-8; CDR3aa: CASTLPPGEETQYF; CDR3nt: TGTGCCAGCACCCTCCCGCCCGGGGAAGAGACCCAGTACTTC
abundance: few; d_gene: TRBD1; j_gene: TRBJ2-1; v_gene: TRBV7-9; CDR3aa: CASSWSDRDRGHEQFF; CDR3nt: TGTGCCAGCAGCTGGAGCGACCGGGACAGGGGCCATGAGCAGTTCTTC
abundance: few; d_gene: -; j_gene: TRBJ2-3; v_gene: TRBV24-1; CDR3aa: CATSDSTGATDTQYF; CDR3nt: TGTGCCACCAGTGATTCGACAGGAGCCACAGATACGCAGTATTTT
abundance: -; d_gene: -; j_gene: TRBJ2-1; v_gene: TRBV20-1; CDR3aa: CSARIGTGGNEQFF; CDR3nt: TGCAGTGCTAGGATCGGGACTGGCGGCAATGAGCAGTTCTTC
abundance: few; d_gene: -; j_gene: TRBJ2-1; v_gene: TRBV6-1; CDR3aa: CATTQGYYNEQFF; CDR3nt: TGTGCCACCACTCAGGGTTACTACAATGAGCAGTTCTTC
abundance: -; d_gene: TRBD1; j_gene: TRBJ1-6; v_gene: TRBV20-1; CDR3aa: CSASRQGDSSPLHF; CDR3nt: TGCAGTGCTTCTAGACAGGGCGATAGTTCACCCCTCCACTTT
abundance: -; d_gene: -; j_gene: TRBJ2-6; v_gene: TRBV4-1; CDR3aa: CASSQVQGFGANVLTF; CDR3nt: TGCGCCAGCAGCCAGGTACAGGGATTTGGGGCCAACGTCCTGACTTTC
abundance: few; d_gene: TRBD1; j_gene: TRBJ2-7; v_gene: TRBV9; CDR3aa: CASNTAGTGPSYEQYF; CDR3nt: TGTGCCAGCAATACAGCCGGGACAGGCCCCTCCTACGAGCAGTACTTC
abundance: -; d_gene: -; j_gene: TRBJ2-7; v_gene: TRBV20-1; CDR3aa: CSAAGQDPYEQYF; CDR3nt: TGCAGTGCTGCCGGGCAGGATCCCTACGAGCAGTACTTC
abundance: -; d_gene: -; j_gene: TRBJ1-5; v_gene: TRBV19; CDR3aa: CASSIFEGNSNQPQHF; CDR3nt: TGTGCCAGTAGTATCTTTGAGGGGAATAGCAATCAGCCCCAGCATTTT
abundance: few; d_gene: -; j_gene: TRBJ1-4; v_gene: TRBV5-1; CDR3aa: CASRPSRGDEKLFF; CDR3nt: TGCGCCAGCCGCCCTTCGAGGGGCGACGAAAAACTGTTTTTT
abundance: few; d_gene: TRBD1; j_gene: TRBJ1-1; v_gene: TRBV28; CDR3aa: CASTLTGTGVEAFF; CDR3nt: TGTGCCAGCACTTTAACCGGGACAGGGGTCGAAGCTTTCTTT
abundance: -; d_gene: -; j_gene: TRBJ2-1; v_gene: TRBV5-1; CDR3aa: CASSSQAVPYNEQFF; CDR3nt: TGCGCCAGCAGCTCGCAAGCGGTCCCCTACAATGAGCAGTTCTTC
abundance: -; d_gene: TRBD1; j_gene: TRBJ2-1; v_gene: TRBV4-1; CDR3aa: CASSHPGQGTYNEQFF; CDR3nt: TGCGCCAGCAGCCATCCGGGACAGGGGACCTACAATGAGCAGTTCTTC
abundance: -; d_gene: TRBD2; j_gene: TRBJ2-3; v_gene: TRBV7-9; CDR3aa: CASSFIGGGRDTQYF; CDR3nt: TGTGCCAGCAGCTTCATAGGCGGGGGGCGCGATACGCAGTATTTT
abundance: few; d_gene: -; j_gene: TRBJ2-2; v_gene: TRBV12-3/TRBV12-4; CDR3aa: CASSLNVWGDTGELFF; CDR3nt: TGTGCCAGCAGTCTGAACGTCTGGGGGGACACCGGGGAGCTGTTTTTT
abundance: many; d_gene: -; j_gene: TRBJ1-1; v_gene: TRBV19; CDR3aa: CASTTGANTEAFF; CDR3nt: TGTGCCAGTACCACGGGGGCGAACACTGAAGCTTTCTTT
abundance: -; d_gene: -; j_gene: TRBJ2-3; v_gene: TRBV5-5; CDR3aa: CASGPGQGKDTQYF; CDR3nt: TGTGCCAGCGGCCCCGGGCAGGGAAAAGATACGCAGTATTTT
abundance: -; d_gene: TRBD1; j_gene: TRBJ1-2; v_gene: TRBV5-1; CDR3aa: CASNPGQGFNYGYTF; CDR3nt: TGCGCCAGCAATCCGGGACAGGGGTTTAACTATGGCTACACCTTC
abundance: many; d_gene: -; j_gene: TRBJ2-3; v_gene: TRBV12-3/TRBV12-4; CDR3aa: CASTSGAGAKYF; CDR3nt: TGTGCCAGCACCTCCGGGGCCGGGGCGAAGTATTTT
abundance: -; d_gene: TRBD2; j_gene: TRBJ2-2; v_gene: TRBV7-2; CDR3aa: CASSAHHRDYRAGELFF; CDR3nt: TGTGCCAGCAGCGCCCACCATCGGGACTATCGGGCCGGGGAGCTGTTTTTT
abundance: -; d_gene: TRBD2; j_gene: TRBJ2-3; v_gene: TRBV5-6; CDR3aa: CASSLVEAGDRTDTQYF; CDR3nt: TGTGCCAGCAGCTTGGTCGAAGCGGGGGACCGCACAGATACGCAGTATTTT
abundance: -; d_gene: -; j_gene: TRBJ1-5; v_gene: TRBV10-3; CDR3aa: CAIRMDEVGPQHF; CDR3nt: TGTGCCATCAGGATGGACGAAGTAGGACCCCAGCATTTT
abundance: few; d_gene: TRBD1; j_gene: TRBJ1-5; v_gene: TRBV27; CDR3aa: CASSDLGTGGFYQPQHF; CDR3nt: TGTGCCAGCAGCGACCTGGGGACAGGGGGCTTCTATCAGCCCCAGCATTTT
abundance: -; d_gene: TRBD1; j_gene: TRBJ2-2; v_gene: TRBV7-3; CDR3aa: CASSFGQAETGELYF; CDR3nt: TGTGCCAGCAGCTTCGGACAGGCGGAGACCGGGGAGCTGTATTTT
abundance: few; d_gene: TRBD2; j_gene: TRBJ2-1; v_gene: TRBV3-1; CDR3aa: CASSWGLALPGEQFF; CDR3nt: TGTGCCAGCAGCTGGGGACTAGCGTTACCCGGTGAGCAGTTCTTC
abundance: -; d_gene: -; j_gene: TRBJ2-3; v_gene: TRBV5-1; CDR3aa: CASSLGHGFTDTQYF; CDR3nt: TGCGCCAGCAGCTTGGGGCACGGTTTCACAGATACGCAGTATTTT
abundance: -; d_gene: -; j_gene: TRBJ1-6; v_gene: TRBV20-1; CDR3aa: CSASRSGTFYNSPLHF; CDR3nt: TGCAGTGCTAGCCGAAGCGGGACATTTTATAATTCACCCCTCCACTTT
abundance: -; d_gene: -; j_gene: TRBJ1-5; v_gene: TRBV5-1; CDR3aa: CASSLGGGEQPQHF; CDR3nt: TGCGCCAGCAGCTTGGGAGGCGGGGAACAGCCCCAGCATTTT
abundance: -; d_gene: -; j_gene: TRBJ2-5; v_gene: TRBV6-2/TRBV6-3; CDR3aa: CASSYSPSRETQYF; CDR3nt: TGTGCCAGCAGTTACTCGCCTAGCCGGGAGACCCAGTACTTC
abundance: -; d_gene: -; j_gene: TRBJ1-5; v_gene: TRBV3-1; CDR3aa: CASSQMGGDNQPQHF; CDR3nt: TGTGCCAGCAGCCAGATGGGCGGGGACAATCAGCCCCAGCATTTT
abundance: -; d_gene: -; j_gene: TRBJ1-1; v_gene: TRBV6-1; CDR3aa: CARTVGGRRRTEAFF; CDR3nt: TGTGCCAGGACGGTCGGGGGGCGCCGCCGCACTGAAGCTTTCTTT
abundance: few; d_gene: TRBD1; j_gene: TRBJ2-6; v_gene: TRBV6-2/TRBV6-3; CDR3aa: CASSWDRVGANVLTF; CDR3nt: TGTGCCAGCAGCTGGGACAGGGTTGGGGCCAACGTCCTGACTTTC
abundance: -; d_gene: -; j_gene: TRBJ2-3; v_gene: TRBV11-2; CDR3aa: CASRALGFFGTGTDTQYF; CDR3nt: TGTGCCAGCAGGGCCCTTGGGTTTTTCGGGACTGGCACAGATACGCAGTATTTT
abundance: many; d_gene: -; j_gene: TRBJ2-2; v_gene: TRBV12-3/TRBV12-4; CDR3aa: CASGTTGELFF; CDR3nt: TGTGCCAGCGGGACCACCGGGGAGCTGTTTTTT
abundance: -; d_gene: -; j_gene: TRBJ2-3; v_gene: TRBV4-1; CDR3aa: CASSQNKGVPSTDTQYF; CDR3nt: TGCGCCAGCAGCCAGAACAAAGGGGTTCCGAGCACAGATACGCAGTATTTT
abundance: many; d_gene: TRBD2; j_gene: TRBJ2-1; v_gene: TRBV6-2/TRBV6-3; CDR3aa: CASRGGLAGVPLYNEQFF; CDR3nt: TGTGCCAGCAGGGGTGGACTAGCGGGGGTACCCCTCTACAATGAGCAGTTCTTC
abundance: few; d_gene: -; j_gene: TRBJ2-1; v_gene: TRBV18; CDR3aa: CASSPLIGTDEQFF; CDR3nt: TGTGCCAGCTCACCCTTGATAGGAACAGATGAGCAGTTCTTC
abundance: once; d_gene: -; j_gene: TRBJ2-1; v_gene: TRBV6-4; CDR3aa: CASSDSGTNEQFF; CDR3nt: TGTGCCAGCAGTGACTCAGGGACCAATGAGCAGTTCTTC
abundance: -; d_gene: TRBD1; j_gene: TRBJ2-1; v_gene: TRBV18; CDR3aa: CASSLDRVANEQFF; CDR3nt: TGTGCCAGCTCACTTGACAGGGTAGCCAATGAGCAGTTCTTC
abundance: few; d_gene: -; j_gene: TRBJ1-1; v_gene: TRBV4-3; CDR3aa: CASSPGQSGQLNTEAFF; CDR3nt: TGCGCCAGCAGCCCCGGACAGAGCGGACAGTTGAACACTGAAGCTTTCTTT